Given below is one T cell receptor (beta chain) in context. Clones were read by immunoSEQ multiplex PCR, and TCRdb kept only the in-frame ones, dropping some. The data show 200,000 to 300,000 clones, approximately 89% seen once. The sample is drawn from a study of blood T cell repertoires in COVID-19. V was pared by 4 bases and J by 2 bases, with 8 bases of the junction left unmatched. Germline lookup yields CDR1 MNHEY and CDR2 SVGEGT. The CDR3 is made up of 16 amino acids. This receptor was identified in a woman aged 60 to 75 who had recovered from COVID-19. V gene TRBV6-2 or TRBV6-3 combines with J gene TRBJ1-3, with 7 bases that match TRBD1. Sequencing was carried out using peripheral blood. In DNA form, the CDR3 reads TGTGCCAGCAGTTTCCCCGGAACAGGGGCTGGAAACACCATATATTTT. It encodes CASSFPGTGAGNTIYF.